This TCR beta chain comes out of a study of CD8 T cells in Susac syndrome. The authors sequenced TCR beta from blood CD8+ and CD4+ T cells. Germline CDR1 reads KGHDR; CDR2 reads SFDVKD. The CDR3 runs 15 residues. V lost 3 bases, J lost 5 bases, and 8 bases stayed unmatched. cDNA came from about 0.5 to 1 ug RNA primed by random hexamers. Each CDR3 protein is one row after TCRdb ran MiXCR on the immunoSEQ multiplex PCR reads. This repertoire shows tens of thousands of distinct CDR3 sequences, 90% to 95% found once; its top ten account for 0.5% to 0.55%. The sequence came from a human donor in good health. This chain connects TRBV24-1 to TRBJ2-7, with 8 nucleotides matching TRBD2. The sequencing sample was made of CD8+ T cells from PBMCs. CDR3 sequence: CATSDGVAGRNEQYF. CDR3 DNA sequence: TGTGCCACCAGTGATGGGGTAGCGGGACGCAACGAGCAGTACTTC.